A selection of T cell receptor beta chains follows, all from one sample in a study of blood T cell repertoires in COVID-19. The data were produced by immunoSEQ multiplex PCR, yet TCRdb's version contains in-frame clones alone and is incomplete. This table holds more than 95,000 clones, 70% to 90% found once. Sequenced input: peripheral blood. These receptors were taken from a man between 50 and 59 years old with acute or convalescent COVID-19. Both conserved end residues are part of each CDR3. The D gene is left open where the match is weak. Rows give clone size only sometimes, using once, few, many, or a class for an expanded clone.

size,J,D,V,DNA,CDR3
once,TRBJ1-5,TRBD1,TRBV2,TGTGCCAGCAGTGAGAGGACAGGGGGCAATCAGCCCCAGCATTTT,CASSERTGGNQPQHF
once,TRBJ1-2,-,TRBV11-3,TGTGCCAGCAGCTTAGGGGACACAGCCAACTATGGCTACACCTTC,CASSLGDTANYGYTF
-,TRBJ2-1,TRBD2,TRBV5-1,TGCGCCAGCAGCCGGACTAGCGGGAGCTCCTACAATGAGCAGTTCTTC,CASSRTSGSSYNEQFF
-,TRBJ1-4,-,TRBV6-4,TGTGCCAGCAGTGACTCTAGGGGTCAGCGTGACCCAAGTGCAACTAATGAAAAACTGTTTTTT,CASSDSRGQRDPSATNEKLFF
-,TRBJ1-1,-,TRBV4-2,TGTGCCAGCAGCCCCCTAACAGGGTTGAACACTGAAGCTTTCTTT,CASSPLTGLNTEAFF
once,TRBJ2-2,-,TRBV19,TGTGCCAGTAGTATAGATTCTGGCAGGGTAGGCACCGGGGAGCTGTTTTTT,CASSIDSGRVGTGELFF
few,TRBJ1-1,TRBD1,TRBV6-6,TGTGCCAGCAGTTATGGACAGGTCCAAGCTTTCTTT,CASSYGQVQAFF
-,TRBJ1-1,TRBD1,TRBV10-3,TGTGCCACCGCCGCCCGACAGGGCCCCACTGAAGCTTTCTTT,CATAARQGPTEAFF
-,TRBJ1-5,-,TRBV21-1,TGTGCCAGCGAGAGCAATCAGCCCCAGCATTTT,CASESNQPQHF
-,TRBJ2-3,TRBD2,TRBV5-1,TGCGCCAGCAGCCCCGGGACTAGTGCAGATACGCAGTATTTT,CASSPGTSADTQYF
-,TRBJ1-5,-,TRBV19,TGTGCCAGTACCAGAGGAGGGGTGGATCAGCCCCAGCATTTT,CASTRGGVDQPQHF
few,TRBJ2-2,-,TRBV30,TGTGCCTGGAGTGTAGTTGGCTCGAACACCGGGGAGCTGTTTTTT,CAWSVVGSNTGELFF
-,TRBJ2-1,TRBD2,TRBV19,TGTGCCTCATTAGCCTCCGGGACTAGCGGGAGGGAGCAGTTCTTC,CASLASGTSGREQFF
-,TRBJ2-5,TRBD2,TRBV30,TGTGCCTGGGGGATCAGCCGGACTAGCGGGAGTTTAGAGACCCAGTACTTC,CAWGISRTSGSLETQYF
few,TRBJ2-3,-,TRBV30,TGTGCCTGGAGTGTACTGGGGACTAGCACAGATACGCAGTATTTT,CAWSVLGTSTDTQYF
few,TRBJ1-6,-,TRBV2,TGTGCCAGCAGTGAGCAGGGGCTGAATTCACCCCTCCACTTT,CASSEQGLNSPLHF
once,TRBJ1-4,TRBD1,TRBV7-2,TGTGCCAGCAGCCAGGGACAGCTTAATGAAAAACTGTTTTTT,CASSQGQLNEKLFF
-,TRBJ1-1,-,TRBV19,TGTGCCACCAAGGACAGAAACACTGAAGCTTTCTTT,CATKDRNTEAFF
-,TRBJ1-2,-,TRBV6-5,TGTGCCAGCACCCCGGAGGAGGGGGGGTTTCGGGGCTACACCTTC,CASTPEEGGFRGYTF
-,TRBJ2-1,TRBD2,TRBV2,TGTGCCATCGCAAGAAATAGCGGGCTGGGTGAGCAGTTCTTC,CAIARNSGLGEQFF
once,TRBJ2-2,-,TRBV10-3,TGTGCCATCATGAGTAACACCGGGGAGCTGTTTTTT,CAIMSNTGELFF
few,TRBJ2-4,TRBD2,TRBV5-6,TGTGCCAGCAGCCCACTAGCGGGCCTCAAAAACATTCAGTACTTC,CASSPLAGLKNIQYF
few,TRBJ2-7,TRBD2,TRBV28,TGTGCCAGCAGCCCGGGACTAGCGGGCACCTACGAGCAGTACTTC,CASSPGLAGTYEQYF
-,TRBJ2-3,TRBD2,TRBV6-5,TGTGCCAGCACCTCGACTAGCGGCACAGATACGCAGTATTTT,CASTSTSGTDTQYF
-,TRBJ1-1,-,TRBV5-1,TGCGCCAGCAGCTCCGACTCAGGGGTTACTGAAGCTTTCTTT,CASSSDSGVTEAFF
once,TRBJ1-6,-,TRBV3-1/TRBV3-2,TGTGCCAGCAGCCAGGCCTCCTATAATTCACCCCTCCACTTT,CASSQASYNSPLHF
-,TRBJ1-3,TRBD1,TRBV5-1,TGCGCCAGCAGCCTAGATACAGGGGGCGGATACTCTGGAAACACCATATATTTT,CASSLDTGGGYSGNTIYF
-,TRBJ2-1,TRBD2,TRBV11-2,TGTGCCAGCAGCCCCAGGACTAGCGGCTTACCTCCCTACAATGAGCAGTTCTTC,CASSPRTSGLPPYNEQFF
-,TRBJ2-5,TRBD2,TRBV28,TGTGCCAGCAGATACACCGGGACTAGCGGCGCCCAAGAGACCCAGTACTTC,CASRYTGTSGAQETQYF
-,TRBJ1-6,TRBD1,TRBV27,TGTGCCAGCAGTCTTTTCGACAGGGCGCATTCACCCCTCCACTTT,CASSLFDRAHSPLHF
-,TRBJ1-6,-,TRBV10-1,TGCGCCAGCAGTGAGGCCACCGGAGCATGGTCACCCCTCCACTTT,CASSEATGAWSPLHF
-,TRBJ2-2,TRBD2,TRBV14,TGTGCCAGCAGCCAAGATTACGGCGGGACTAGCGACAAGCCTAAAACGAACACCGGGGAGCTGTTTTTT,CASSQDYGGTSDKPKTNTGELFF
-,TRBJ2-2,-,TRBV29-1,TGCAGCGTTGGTGAGCTCACCGGGGAGCTGTTTTTT,CSVGELTGELFF
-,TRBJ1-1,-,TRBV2,TGTGCCAGCAGCGTTTTGAACACTGAAGCTTTCTTT,CASSVLNTEAFF
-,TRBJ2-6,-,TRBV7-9,TGTGCCAGCAGCTCCTACTCTGGGGCCAACGTCCTGACTTTC,CASSSYSGANVLTF
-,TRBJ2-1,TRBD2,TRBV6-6,TGTGCCAGCACCTTCTCCGGGACTAGCGCGACTGAGCAGTTCTTC,CASTFSGTSATEQFF
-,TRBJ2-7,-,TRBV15,TGTGCCACCAGCATTGTAACAGGGACCTACGAGCAGTACTTC,CATSIVTGTYEQYF
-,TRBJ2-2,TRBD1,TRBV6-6,TGTGCCAGCAGTCCCTATTACCTCGGGACAGCAAACACCGGGGAGCTGTTTTTT,CASSPYYLGTANTGELFF
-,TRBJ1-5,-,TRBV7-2,TGTGCCAGCAGCTTAGGGGGTGGGGCTTTCTTCAATCAGCCCCAGCATTTT,CASSLGGGAFFNQPQHF
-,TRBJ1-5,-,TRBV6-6,TGTGCCAGCAGCGGACATCGATATAGCAATCAGCCCCAGCATTTT,CASSGHRYSNQPQHF
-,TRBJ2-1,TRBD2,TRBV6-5,TGTGCCAGCAACCGAGCGGGGACCTACAATGAGCAGTTCTTC,CASNRAGTYNEQFF
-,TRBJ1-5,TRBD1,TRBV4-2,TGTGCCAGCAGCCAGGCCCAGGGGGAGCCCCAGCATTTT,CASSQAQGEPQHF
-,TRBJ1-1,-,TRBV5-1,TGCGCCAGCAGCTTCCGGGGTAGCACTGAAGCTTTCTTT,CASSFRGSTEAFF
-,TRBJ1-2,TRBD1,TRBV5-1,TGCGCCAGCAGCCCGGACAGGGCTTTGTCTGGCTACACCTTC,CASSPDRALSGYTF
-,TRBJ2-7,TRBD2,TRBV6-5,TGTGCCAGCAGTTGGGAGGGGAGGTATTACGAGCAGTACTTC,CASSWEGRYYEQYF